Listed below are T cell receptor beta chains from one sample, sequenced in a study of radiotherapy plus CTLA-4 blockade in lung cancer. Generated by immunoSEQ multiplex PCR, the TCRdb table keeps only in-frame clones and is missing some. Here the sample spans tens of thousands of clones, 65% to 75% being singletons. Sample: peripheral blood, taken from a patient treated with radiotherapy plus ipilimumab. These receptor sequences come from a human donor with non-small cell lung cancer who had stable disease on radiotherapy plus ipilimumab. The CDR3 runs from the conserved cysteine through the conserved F or W. D genes are given only for firm matches. Part of the rows lack a size; the others show once, few, many or a class for expanded clones.

. | 14 | TRBJ1-5 | TRBV7-2 | . | CASSIRVNNQPQHF | TGTGCCAGCAGCATCAGGGTGAACAATCAGCCCCAGCATTTT
TRBD1 | 15 | TRBJ2-5 | TRBV15 | once | CATSRGDRAAETQYF | TGTGCCACCAGCAGAGGGGACAGGGCGGCGGAGACCCAGTACTTC
. | 15 | TRBJ2-7 | TRBV2 | . | CASSESPGKTYEQYF | TGTGCCAGCAGTGAATCACCAGGGAAGACCTACGAGCAGTACTTC
. | 10 | TRBJ1-2 | TRBV6-1 | . | CASKEYGYTF | TGTGCCAGCAAGGAGTATGGCTACACCTTC
. | 12 | TRBJ1-2 | TRBV7-2 | . | CASSRDIKGYTF | TGTGCCAGCAGCCGAGACATTAAGGGCTACACCTTC
. | 13 | TRBJ1-1 | TRBV7-2 | . | CASRQGRGTEAFF | TGTGCCAGCCGCCAGGGCAGGGGCACTGAAGCTTTCTTT
TRBD1 | 15 | TRBJ1-2 | TRBV18 | . | CASSPTMGQIYGYTF | TGTGCCAGCTCACCAACTATGGGACAGATTTATGGCTACACCTTC
. | 15 | TRBJ1-4 | TRBV5-5 | few | CASSPRPVAGEKLFF | TGTGCCAGCAGTCCCAGACCGGTTGCAGGTGAAAAACTGTTTTTT
TRBD2 | 16 | TRBJ2-7 | TRBV7-9 | once | CASSRTSGGASGEQYF | TGTGCCAGCAGCAGGACTAGCGGGGGGGCCTCCGGCGAGCAGTACTTC
. | 15 | TRBJ1-2 | TRBV6-5 | once | CASSNTGNPPYGYTF | TGTGCCAGCAGTAACACAGGAAATCCGCCCTATGGCTACACCTTC
. | 16 | TRBJ1-3 | TRBV5-6 | . | CASSRTWGVKGNTIYF | TGTGCCAGCAGTCGTACTTGGGGGGTGAAAGGAAACACCATATATTTT
. | 15 | TRBJ1-1 | TRBV28 | few | CASSPRRKRDTEAFF | TGTGCCAGCAGTCCCAGACGGAAGAGGGACACTGAAGCTTTCTTT
TRBD1 | 14 | TRBJ1-2 | TRBV14 | . | CASSQYQGARGYTF | TGTGCCAGCAGCCAATATCAGGGGGCGCGCGGCTACACCTTC
TRBD1 | 14 | TRBJ1-4 | TRBV7-2 | . | CASSLYRGREKLFF | TGTGCCAGCAGCTTATACAGGGGTCGGGAAAAACTGTTTTTT